This T cell receptor (beta chain) was found in a study of early T cells in non-severe SARS-CoV-2 infection. The study's findings and limits: Database matching using VDJdb favored anti-spike CD8 responses, with private and CD4 specificities left missing.

The V gene lost 1 base and the J gene lost 3 bases, with 6 bases spanning the gap. The CDR3 runs 13 residues. The germline CDR1 and CDR2 sequences are SGHVS and FQNEAQ. TCRdb processed the 5' RACE reads anew with MiXCR; each CDR3 protein has one entry. This sample has 66,000 or so distinct CDR3 sequences; 10% to 13% occur once, and the top ten carry 1.7%. As to this clonotype: Its antigen is as yet unknown. This CDR3 is missing its conserved last phenylalanine or tryptophan, likely due to a read error.

Material for sequencing was whole blood. The receptor's source is an adult who was a healthcare worker with PCR-confirmed SARS-CoV-2 infection or an uninfected control (not recorded which). The V and J genes are TRBV7-8 and TRBJ1-1, with D uncertain. The CDR3 DNA reads as TGTGCCAGCAGCTTAGAACGGTACACTGAAGCTTTCCCT. It is translated as CASSLERYTEAFP.